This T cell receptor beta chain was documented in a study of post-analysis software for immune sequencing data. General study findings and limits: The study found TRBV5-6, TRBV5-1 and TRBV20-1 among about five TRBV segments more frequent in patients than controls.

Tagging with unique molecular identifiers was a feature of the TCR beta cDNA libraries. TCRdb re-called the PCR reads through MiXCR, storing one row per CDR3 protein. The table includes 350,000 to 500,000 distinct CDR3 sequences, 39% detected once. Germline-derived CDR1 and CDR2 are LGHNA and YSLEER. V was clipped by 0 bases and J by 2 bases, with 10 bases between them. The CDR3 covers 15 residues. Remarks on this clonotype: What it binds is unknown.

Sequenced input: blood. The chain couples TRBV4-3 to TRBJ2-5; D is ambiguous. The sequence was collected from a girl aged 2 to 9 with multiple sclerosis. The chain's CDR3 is CASSQDTLVQETQYF. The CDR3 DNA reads TGCGCCAGCAGCCAAGATACCCTCGTACAAGAGACCCAGTACTTC.